Presented here are 17 T cell receptor beta chains from one specimen sequenced in a study of early T cells in non-severe SARS-CoV-2 infection. Each CDR3 protein gets one entry after TCRdb re-called the 5' RACE reads with MiXCR. The sample lists more than 60,000 distinct CDR3 sequences, 4% to 5.5% occurring once. The material sequenced was whole blood. These TCRs come from an adult who was a healthcare worker with PCR-confirmed SARS-CoV-2 infection or an uninfected control (not recorded which).

The V gene is TRBV4-1, the J gene TRBJ1-1; D is ambiguous. The CDR3 totals 13 residues. The germline V and J ends were trimmed by 4 bases and 4 bases, with 10 bases remaining between them. Germline CDR1 MGHRA, CDR2 YSYEKL. The CDR3 here is CASSPGWGTEAFF. CDR3 DNA sequence: TGCGCCAGCAGCCCCGGATGGGGCACTGAAGCTTTCTTT.

This clonotype was observed at least ten times. The chain uses TRBV6-5 and TRBJ2-2; D not resolved. The CDR3 extends over 12 amino acids. Trimming cost V 6 bases and J 6 bases, with 8 bases left between them. Looked up from germline, CDR1 is MNHEY and CDR2 is SVGAGI. The CDR3, as DNA: TGTGCCAGCAGCCCCGGGTCCGGGGAGCTGTTTTTT. This sequence encodes CASSPGSGELFF.

Note on this clonotype: This could be a read error, since a much larger clone is one nucleotide away. The chain couples TRBV3-1 to TRBJ2-2; tentatively, D is TRBD1 or TRBD2 (5 bases each). The CDR3 runs to 15 residues. CDR1 is LGHDT, CDR2 YNNKEL, per germline (reference sequence). The CDR3 nucleotides read TGTGCCAGTAGAGCCGGGACCGGAGACACCCGGGAGCTGTTTTTT. Its protein product is CASRAGTGDTRELFF. The variable domain in full, with the rest retrieved from reference TRBV3-1 and TRBJ2-2, is DTAVSQTPKYLVTQMGNDKSIKCEQNLGHDTMYWYKQDSKKFLKIMFSYNNKELIINETVPNRFSPKSPDKAHLNLHINSLELGDSAVYFCASRAGTGDTRELFFGEGSRLTVL.

This clonotype occurred many times. This chain connects TRBV6-6 to TRBJ1-5; the D gene is possibly TRBD1 (6 bases). Trimming cost V 2 bases and J 3 bases, with 11 bases left between them. Per germline, CDR1 MNHNY and CDR2 SVGAGI (reference sequence). The CDR3 consists of 15 residues. DNA for the CDR3: TGTGCCAGCAGTTACGGGTACAGGGTCAATCAGCCCCAGCATTTT. It is translated as CASSYGYRVNQPQHF.

V usage is TRBV5-1 and J usage is TRBJ2-7; possibly TRBD1 for D (6 bases). From germline, CDR1 is SGHRS and CDR2 YFSETQ. V shed 2 bases and J shed 6 bases, with 12 bases lying between them. This CDR3 spans 13 amino acids. The CDR3 spells CASSFLLRGEQYF. Written as DNA, the CDR3 is TGCGCCAGCAGCTTCCTTCTCAGGGGCGAGCAGTACTTC.

This clonotype was counted only a few times. V usage is TRBV7-8 and J usage is TRBJ2-6; tentative D call: TRBD2 (5 bases). The CDR3 runs to 16 residues. Germline values: CDR1 SGHVS, CDR2 FQNEAQ. V shed 2 bases and J shed 1 base, with 9 bases lying between them. Here the CDR3 DNA reads TGTGCCAGCAGCTTATCCTCGGGGTCTGGGGCCAACGTCCTGACTTTC. It yields the protein CASSLSSGSGANVLTF.

This clonotype showed up many times. The V and J genes are TRBV9 and TRBJ2-5; 7 bases agree with TRBD1. The CDR3 has 15 amino acids. Germline CDR1 and CDR2: SGDLS and YYNGEE. Trimming cost V 3 bases and J 1 base; bases outside gene matches: 6. As DNA, the CDR3 is TGTGCCAGCAGCGAAAGACAGGGTCCCCAAGAGACCCAGTACTTC. Its protein is CASSERQGPQETQYF.

This clonotype was counted ten times or more. This rearrangement joins TRBV2 to TRBJ2-1; D remains unclear. Germline V gene lookup returns CDR1 SNHLY and CDR2 FYNNEI. V was cut by 7 bases and J by 4 bases, with 5 bases left in between. This CDR3 contains 11 residues. The CDR3 nucleotides read TGTGCCAGCACCGGGTACAATGAGCAGTTCTTC. Protein sequence: CASTGYNEQFF.

This clonotype was recorded many times. The V gene is TRBV29-1, the J gene TRBJ2-3, with TRBD1 matching 7 bases. Germline V gives CDR1 SQVTM, CDR2 ANQGSEA. The CDR3 is 14 amino acids. Trimming at V came to 7 bases and at J to 2 bases, leaving 9 bases not matched to a gene. Here the CDR3 reads CSALGQLNTDTQYF. The CDR3, as DNA: TGCAGCGCACTGGGACAGCTCAACACAGATACGCAGTATTTT.

This clonotype was seen at least ten times. The chain carries TRBV29-1 and TRBJ1-2; weak D call: TRBD1 (6 bases). The CDR3 sequence is 15 residues long. With 7 bases removed from V and 2 bases from J, the gap between germline ends came to 20 bases. Germline lookup yields CDR1 SQVTM and CDR2 ANQGSEA. CDR3 region: CSAVGGNSENYGYTF. Written as DNA, the CDR3 is TGCAGCGCTGTTGGGGGCAACAGTGAGAACTATGGCTACACCTTC. The variable domain in full, with the rest retrieved from reference TRBV29-1 and TRBJ1-2, is SAVISQKPSRDICQRGTSLTIQCQVDSQVTMMFWYRQQPGQSLTLIATANQGSEATYESGFVIDKFPISRPNLTFSTLTVSNMSPEDSSIYLCSAVGGNSENYGYTFGSGTRLTVV.

This clonotype was observed a handful of times. This chain connects TRBV25-1 to TRBJ2-7; D tentatively fits TRBD1 or TRBD2 (5 bases each). V was trimmed by 4 bases and J by 9 bases, leaving 16 bases between them. Germline values: CDR1 MGHDK, CDR2 SYGVNS. This CDR3 is built from 13 residues. The CDR3 sequence is CASSVGVLGRQYF. The CDR3 DNA reads as TGTGCCAGCAGTGTGGGGGTACTAGGACGGCAGTACTTC.

The rearrangement joins TRBV20-1 to TRBJ2-3, with unresolved D. Germline V gives CDR1 DFQATT, CDR2 SNEGSKA (reference sequence). The CDR3 is 12 residues long. V dropped 6 bases and J dropped 4 bases, with 11 bases sitting between them. The CDR3 region has the DNA TGCAGTGCCCTCCCGGCGGCAGATACGCAGTATTTT. Amino acid sequence: CSALPAADTQYF.

The chain recombines TRBV6-1 with TRBJ1-4; 9 bases line up with TRBD1. This CDR3 has 16 amino acids. The J segment lost 8 bases and the V segment lost 4 bases, leaving 11 bases of the junction unmatched. Per germline, CDR1 MNHNS and CDR2 SASEGT. CDR3 coding DNA: TGTGCCAGCAGTGGATTACCGGGACAGGGCGGCGAAAAACTGTTTTTT. It codes for CASSGLPGQGGEKLFF.

The table lists this clonotype with many counts. The chain couples TRBV20-1 to TRBJ1-2; maybe TRBD1 (5 bases). Germline V CDR1 and CDR2: DFQATT, SNEGSKA (reference sequence). The CDR3 runs to 14 residues. V dropped 5 bases and J dropped 7 bases, with 20 bases sitting between them. CDR3 amino acids: CSAGSVGEVSGYTF. CDR3 bases: TGCAGTGCTGGAAGCGTAGGGGAGGTCTCTGGCTACACCTTC.

This clonotype was recorded a few times. J is TRBJ2-7 and V is TRBV7-9; maybe TRBD1 (5 bases). CDR3 length: 17 residues. The V end lost 1 base, the J end lost 4 bases, and 20 bases lay between the germline ends. Germline CDR1 and CDR2: SEHNR and FQNEAQ (reference sequence). The CDR3 is CASSLEVGLRGVYEQYF. CDR3 in DNA: TGTGCCAGCAGCTTAGAAGTCGGTCTAAGGGGTGTTTACGAGCAGTACTTC.

The chain recombines TRBV6-2 or TRBV6-3 with TRBJ2-1; unclear D gene. Trimming took off 2 bases at V and 0 bases at J, with 14 bases between the two ends. CDR3 length: 17 amino acids. Germline lookup yields CDR1 MNHEY and CDR2 SVGEGT. CDR3 sequence reads: CASSYGPDRSSYNEQFF. The CDR3 DNA reads as TGTGCCAGCAGTTACGGACCCGACCGAAGCTCCTACAATGAGCAGTTCTTC.

This clonotype was recorded a few times. The chain couples TRBV30 to TRBJ1-2; no clear D. CDR3 length equals 16 residues. Germline V gives CDR1 GTSNPN, CDR2 SVGIG (reference sequence). V lost 1 base and J 7 bases, leaving 22 bases between the germline ends. Here the CDR3 reads CAWSALGKGNLSGYTF. Written as DNA, the CDR3 is TGTGCCTGGAGTGCCCTGGGGAAGGGAAACCTAAGTGGCTACACCTTC.